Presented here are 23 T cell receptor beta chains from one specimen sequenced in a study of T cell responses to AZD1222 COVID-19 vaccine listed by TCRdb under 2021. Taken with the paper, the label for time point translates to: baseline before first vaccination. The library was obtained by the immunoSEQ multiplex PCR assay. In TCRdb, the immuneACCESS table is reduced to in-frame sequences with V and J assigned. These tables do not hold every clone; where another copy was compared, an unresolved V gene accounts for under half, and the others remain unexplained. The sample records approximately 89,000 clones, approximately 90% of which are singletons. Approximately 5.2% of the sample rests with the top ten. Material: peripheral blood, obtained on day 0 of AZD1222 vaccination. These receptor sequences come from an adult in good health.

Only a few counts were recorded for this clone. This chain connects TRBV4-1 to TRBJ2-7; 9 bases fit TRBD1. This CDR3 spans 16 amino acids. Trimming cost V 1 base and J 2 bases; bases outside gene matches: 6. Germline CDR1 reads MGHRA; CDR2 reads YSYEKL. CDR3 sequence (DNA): TGCGCCAGCAGCCAAGCCTCCGGGACAGGGACCTACGAGCAGTACTTC. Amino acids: CASSQASGTGTYEQYF.

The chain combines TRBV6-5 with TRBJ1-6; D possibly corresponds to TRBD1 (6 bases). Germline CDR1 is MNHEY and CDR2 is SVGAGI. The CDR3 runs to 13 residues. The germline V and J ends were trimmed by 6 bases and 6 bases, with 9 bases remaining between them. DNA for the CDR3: TGTGCCAGCAGACAGGGACTTAATTCACCCCTCCACTTT. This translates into CASRQGLNSPLHF.

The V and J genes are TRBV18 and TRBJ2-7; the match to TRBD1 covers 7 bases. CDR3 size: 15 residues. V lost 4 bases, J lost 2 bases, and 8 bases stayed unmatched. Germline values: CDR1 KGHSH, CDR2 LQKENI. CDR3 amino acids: CASSRQGRVTYEQYF. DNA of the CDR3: TGTGCCAGCTCACGACAGGGTAGGGTAACCTACGAGCAGTACTTC.

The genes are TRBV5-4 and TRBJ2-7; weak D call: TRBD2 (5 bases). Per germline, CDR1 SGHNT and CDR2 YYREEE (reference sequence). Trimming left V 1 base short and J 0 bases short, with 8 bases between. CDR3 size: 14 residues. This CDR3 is CASSLRGRSYEQYF. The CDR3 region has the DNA TGTGCCAGCAGCTTGCGGGGTCGCTCCTACGAGCAGTACTTC.

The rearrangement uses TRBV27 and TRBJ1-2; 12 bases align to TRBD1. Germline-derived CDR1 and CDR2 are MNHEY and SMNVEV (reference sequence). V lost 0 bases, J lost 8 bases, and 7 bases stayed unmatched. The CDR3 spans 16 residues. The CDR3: CASSLSPGQGAGGYTF. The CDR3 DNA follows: TGTGCCAGCAGTTTATCCCCGGGACAGGGGGCGGGCGGCTACACCTTC.

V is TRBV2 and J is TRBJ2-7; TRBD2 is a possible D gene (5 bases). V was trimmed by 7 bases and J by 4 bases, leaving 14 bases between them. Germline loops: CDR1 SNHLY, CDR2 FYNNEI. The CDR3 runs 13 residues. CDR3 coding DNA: TGTGCCAGCAACTCGCGGGCCAATTACGAGCAGTACTTC. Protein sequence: CASNSRANYEQYF.

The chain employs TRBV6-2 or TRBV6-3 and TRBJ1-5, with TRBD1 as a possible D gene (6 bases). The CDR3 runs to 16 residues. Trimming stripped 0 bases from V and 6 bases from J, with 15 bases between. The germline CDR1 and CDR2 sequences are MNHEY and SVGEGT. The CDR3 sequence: CASSYSIGQSAQPQHF. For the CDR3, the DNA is TGTGCCAGCAGTTACTCGATAGGACAGTCCGCTCAGCCCCAGCATTTT.

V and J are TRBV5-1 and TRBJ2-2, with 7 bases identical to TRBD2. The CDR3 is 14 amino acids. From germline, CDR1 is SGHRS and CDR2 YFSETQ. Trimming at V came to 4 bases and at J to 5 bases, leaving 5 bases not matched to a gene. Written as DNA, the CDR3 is TGCGCCAGCAGCCGGATCGGGGGGACCGGGGAGCTGTTTTTT. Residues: CASSRIGGTGELFF.

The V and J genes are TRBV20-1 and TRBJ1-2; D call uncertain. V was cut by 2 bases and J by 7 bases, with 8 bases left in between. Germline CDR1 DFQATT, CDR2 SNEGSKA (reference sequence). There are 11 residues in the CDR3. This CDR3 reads CSARHTGGYTF. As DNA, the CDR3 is TGCAGTGCTAGACACACGGGTGGCTACACCTTC.

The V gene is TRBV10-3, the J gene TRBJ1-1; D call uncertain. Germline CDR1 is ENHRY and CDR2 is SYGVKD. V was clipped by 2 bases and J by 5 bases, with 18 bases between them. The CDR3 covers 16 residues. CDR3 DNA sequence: TGTGCCATCAGTGAGACAAACTTCTATGGGGATACTGAAGCTTTCTTT. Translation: CAISETNFYGDTEAFF.

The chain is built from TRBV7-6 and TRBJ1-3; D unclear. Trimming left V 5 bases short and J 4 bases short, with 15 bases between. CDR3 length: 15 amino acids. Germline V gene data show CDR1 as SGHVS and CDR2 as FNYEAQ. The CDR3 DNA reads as TGTGCCAGCAGCCTCGGTCCAGGTAGAGGAAACACCATATATTTT. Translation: CASSLGPGRGNTIYF.

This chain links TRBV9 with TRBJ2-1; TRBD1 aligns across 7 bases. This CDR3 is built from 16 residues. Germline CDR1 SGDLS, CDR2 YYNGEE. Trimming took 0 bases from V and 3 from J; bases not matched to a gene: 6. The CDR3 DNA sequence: TGTGCCAGCAGCGTAGAAGGCAGGGGGATCTACAATGAGCAGTTCTTC. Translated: CASSVEGRGIYNEQFF. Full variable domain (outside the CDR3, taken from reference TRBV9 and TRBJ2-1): DSGVTQTPKHLITATGQRVTLRCSPRSGDLSVYWYQQSLDQGLQFLIQYYNGEERAKGNILERFSAQQFPDLHSELNLSSLELGDSALYFCASSVEGRGIYNEQFFGPGTRLTVL.

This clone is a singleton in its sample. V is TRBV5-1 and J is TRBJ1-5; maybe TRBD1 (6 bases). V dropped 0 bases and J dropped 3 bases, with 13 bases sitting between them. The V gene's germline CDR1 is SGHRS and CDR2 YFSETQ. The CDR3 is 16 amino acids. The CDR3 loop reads CASSLGPQGSNQPQHF. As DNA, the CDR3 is TGCGCCAGCAGCTTGGGTCCTCAGGGGTCCAATCAGCCCCAGCATTTT.

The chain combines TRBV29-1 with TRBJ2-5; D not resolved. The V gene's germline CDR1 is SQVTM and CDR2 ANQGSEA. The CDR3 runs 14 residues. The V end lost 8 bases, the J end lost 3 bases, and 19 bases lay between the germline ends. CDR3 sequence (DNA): TGCAGCACCGCAACCCCCAACAAAGAAGAGACCCAGTACTTC. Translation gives CSTATPNKEETQYF.

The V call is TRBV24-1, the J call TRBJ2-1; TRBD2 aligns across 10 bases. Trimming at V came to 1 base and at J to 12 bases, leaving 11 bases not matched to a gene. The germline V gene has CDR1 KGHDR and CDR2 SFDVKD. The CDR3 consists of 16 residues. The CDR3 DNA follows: TGTGCCACCAGTGATTTCTCCCCTAGCGGGAGTATAGGGCAGTTCTTC. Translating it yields CATSDFSPSGSIGQFF.

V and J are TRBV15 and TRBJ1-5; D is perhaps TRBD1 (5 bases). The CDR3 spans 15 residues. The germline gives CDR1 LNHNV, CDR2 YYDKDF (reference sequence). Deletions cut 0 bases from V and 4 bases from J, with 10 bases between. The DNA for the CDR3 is TGTGCCACCAGCAGAGAGGACGGGGGTAATCAGCCCCAGCATTTT. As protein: CATSREDGGNQPQHF. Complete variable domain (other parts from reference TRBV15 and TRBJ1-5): DAMVIQNPRYQVTQFGKPVTLSCSQTLNHNVMYWYQQKSSQAPKLLFHYYDKDFNNEADTPDNFQSRRPNTSFCFLDIRSPGLGDTAMYLCATSREDGGNQPQHFGDGTRLSIL.

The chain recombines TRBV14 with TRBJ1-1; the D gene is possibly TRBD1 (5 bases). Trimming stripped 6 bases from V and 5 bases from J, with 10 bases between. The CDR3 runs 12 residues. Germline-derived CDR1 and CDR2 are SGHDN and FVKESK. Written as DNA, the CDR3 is TGTGCCAGCAGTTGGGGCTCAACTGAAGCTTTCTTT. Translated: CASSWGSTEAFF. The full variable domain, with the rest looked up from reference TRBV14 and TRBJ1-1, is EAGVTQFPSHSVIEKGQTVTLRCDPISGHDNLYWYRRVMGKEIKFLLHFVKESKQDESGMPNNRFLAERTGGTYSTLKVQPAELEDSGVYFCASSWGSTEAFFGQGTRLTVV.

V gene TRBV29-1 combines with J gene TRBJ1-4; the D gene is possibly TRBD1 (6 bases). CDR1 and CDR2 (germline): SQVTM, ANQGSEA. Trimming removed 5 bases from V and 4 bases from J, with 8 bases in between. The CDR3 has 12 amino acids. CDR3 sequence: CSVSDSNEKLFF. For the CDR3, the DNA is TGCAGCGTTTCGGACAGTAATGAAAAACTGTTTTTT.

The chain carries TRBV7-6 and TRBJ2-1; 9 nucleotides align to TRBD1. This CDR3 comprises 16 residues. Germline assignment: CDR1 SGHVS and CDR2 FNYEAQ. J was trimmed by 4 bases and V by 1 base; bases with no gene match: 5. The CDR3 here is CASSLEDRGGYNEQFF. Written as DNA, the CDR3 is TGTGCCAGCAGCTTAGAGGACAGGGGAGGTTACAATGAGCAGTTCTTC.

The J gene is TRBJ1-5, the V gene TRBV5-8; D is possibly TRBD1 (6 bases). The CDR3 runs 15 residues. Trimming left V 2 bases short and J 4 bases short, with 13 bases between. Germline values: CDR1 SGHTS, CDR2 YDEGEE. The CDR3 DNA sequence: TGTGCCAGCAGCTTAAGAGCCAGGGGTAATCAGCCCCAGCATTTT. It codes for CASSLRARGNQPQHF.

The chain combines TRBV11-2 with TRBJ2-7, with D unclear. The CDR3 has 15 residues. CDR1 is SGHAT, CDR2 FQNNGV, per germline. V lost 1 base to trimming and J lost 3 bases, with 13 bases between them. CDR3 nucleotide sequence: TGTGCCAGCAGCTTAGGGTCCTCTTACTACTACGAGCAGTACTTC. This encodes CASSLGSSYYYEQYF. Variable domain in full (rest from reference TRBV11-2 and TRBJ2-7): EAGVAQSPRYKIIEKRQSVAFWCNPISGHATLYWYQQILGQGPKLLIQFQNNGVVDDSQLPKDRFSAERLKGVDSTLKIQPAKLEDSAVYLCASSLGSSYYYEQYFGPGTRLTVT.

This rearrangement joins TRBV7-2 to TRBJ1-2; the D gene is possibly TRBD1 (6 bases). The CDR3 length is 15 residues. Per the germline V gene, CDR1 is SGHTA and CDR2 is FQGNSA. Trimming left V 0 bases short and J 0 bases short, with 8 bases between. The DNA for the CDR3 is TGTGCCAGCAGCTTAGCCCCAGGGGCTAACTATGGCTACACCTTC. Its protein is CASSLAPGANYGYTF.

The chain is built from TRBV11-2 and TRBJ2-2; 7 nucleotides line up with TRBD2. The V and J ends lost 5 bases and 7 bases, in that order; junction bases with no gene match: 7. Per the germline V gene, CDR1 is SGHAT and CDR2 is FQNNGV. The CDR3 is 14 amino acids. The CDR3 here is CASSHITSVGELFF. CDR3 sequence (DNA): TGTGCCAGCAGCCACATTACTAGCGTCGGGGAGCTGTTTTTT. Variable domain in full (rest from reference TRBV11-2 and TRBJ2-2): EAGVAQSPRYKIIEKRQSVAFWCNPISGHATLYWYQQILGQGPKLLIQFQNNGVVDDSQLPKDRFSAERLKGVDSTLKIQPAKLEDSAVYLCASSHITSVGELFFGEGSRLTVL.